This entry features one T cell receptor (beta chain) sequence. These data belong to a study of beta chain features in type 1 diabetes. cDNA synthesis used the whole RNA isolate, giving expressed TCRB sequences. The data were produced by immunoSEQ multiplex PCR, yet TCRdb's version contains in-frame clones alone and is incomplete. The data contain about 150,000 clones, under 60% of them singletons. Germline CDR1 reads SQVTM; CDR2 reads ANQGSEA. This CDR3 is built from 13 residues. V lost 7 bases, J lost 7 bases, and 13 bases stayed unmatched. This receptor was obtained from a young man in good health. Source material: Tregs from blood. This chain links TRBV29-1 with TRBJ2-7; 7 bases match TRBD2. The CDR3 region is CSALAGVFREQYF. The CDR3 DNA is TGCAGCGCCCTGGCGGGGGTTTTTAGAGAGCAGTACTTC.